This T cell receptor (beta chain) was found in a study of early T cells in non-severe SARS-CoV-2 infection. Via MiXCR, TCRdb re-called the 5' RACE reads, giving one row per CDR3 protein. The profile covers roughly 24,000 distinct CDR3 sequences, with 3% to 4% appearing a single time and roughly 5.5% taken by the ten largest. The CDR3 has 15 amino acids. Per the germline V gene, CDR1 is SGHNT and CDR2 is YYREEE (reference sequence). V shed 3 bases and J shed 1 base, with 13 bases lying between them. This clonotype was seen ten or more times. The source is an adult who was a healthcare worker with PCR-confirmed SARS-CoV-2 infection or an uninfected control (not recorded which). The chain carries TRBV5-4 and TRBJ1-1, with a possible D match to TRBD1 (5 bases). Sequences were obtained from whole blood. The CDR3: CASSSAGRRNTEAFF. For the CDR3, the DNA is TGTGCCAGCAGCTCCGCAGGGAGGAGGAACACTGAAGCTTTCTTT.